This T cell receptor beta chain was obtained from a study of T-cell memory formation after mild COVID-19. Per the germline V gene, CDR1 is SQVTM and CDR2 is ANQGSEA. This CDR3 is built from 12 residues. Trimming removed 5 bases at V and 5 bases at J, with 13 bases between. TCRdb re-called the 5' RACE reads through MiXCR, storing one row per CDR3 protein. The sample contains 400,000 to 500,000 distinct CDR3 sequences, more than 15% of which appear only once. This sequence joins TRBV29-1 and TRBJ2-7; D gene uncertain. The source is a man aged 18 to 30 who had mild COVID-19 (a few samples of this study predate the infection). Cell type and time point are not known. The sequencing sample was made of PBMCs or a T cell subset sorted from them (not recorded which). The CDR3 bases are TGCAGCGTTCGGCAGAACCTCCACGAGCAGTACTTC. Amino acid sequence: CSVRQNLHEQYF.